This T cell receptor beta chain was documented in a study of T cell changes during pregnancy in multiple sclerosis. The trim removed 5 bases at V and 8 bases at J, leaving 7 bases unmatched. The germline gives CDR1 SGHTA, CDR2 FQGNSA. This CDR3 spans 14 amino acids. TCRdb keeps only in-frame clones here, not all; method: immunoSEQ multiplex PCR. The table includes about 98,000 clones, just over 90% detected once. This TCR was sampled from a female donor in good health, enrolled as a control in a pregnancy study. This chain uses TRBV7-2 with TRBJ1-4; 8 bases fit TRBD1. The input for sequencing was peripheral blood, taken after pregnancy. The CDR3 here is CASSATGGGEKLFF. The CDR3 DNA follows: TGTGCCAGCAGCGCTACAGGGGGTGGGGAAAAACTGTTTTTT.